This TCR beta chain was documented in a study of Ad26.COV2.S vaccination and SARS-CoV-2 variants. Notes on the study in general: Placebo and vaccine recipients had non-spike TCR breadth that was similar. Higher spike-specific TCR breadth was found in vaccine recipients than in placebo recipients. Considerable breadth of spike-specific CD8+ and CD4+ T cell responses has reportedly been documented following vaccination.

V gave up 7 bases and J gave up 0 bases; unmatched junction bases: 5. The CDR3 length is 15 residues. Germline CDR1 is MNHEY and CDR2 is SVGAGI. Indicated treatment: about 20 received Ad26.COV2.S at low or high dose, single or two shots; a few received placebo; per-sample allocation not given. Sampling took place 63 days after the first vaccine or placebo injection. This clone was observed a handful of times. Its antigen is undetermined. Sequencing was performed with immunoSEQ multiplex PCR; in TCRdb, only in-frame clones are kept and a portion is missing. The sample holds approximately 300,000 clones, just under 85% seen once.

The sequencing here drew on peripheral blood, taken in a trial of Ad26.COV2.S vaccine versus placebo. J is TRBJ2-1 and V is TRBV6-5; 8 bases fit TRBD2. The TCR sequence derives from a person between 18 and 59 years old who received the Ad26.COV2.S COVID-19 vaccine or a placebo. CDR3 loop: CASTSGGSSYNEQFF. The CDR3 DNA follows: TGTGCCAGCACCTCGGGGGGGAGCTCCTACAATGAGCAGTTCTTC.